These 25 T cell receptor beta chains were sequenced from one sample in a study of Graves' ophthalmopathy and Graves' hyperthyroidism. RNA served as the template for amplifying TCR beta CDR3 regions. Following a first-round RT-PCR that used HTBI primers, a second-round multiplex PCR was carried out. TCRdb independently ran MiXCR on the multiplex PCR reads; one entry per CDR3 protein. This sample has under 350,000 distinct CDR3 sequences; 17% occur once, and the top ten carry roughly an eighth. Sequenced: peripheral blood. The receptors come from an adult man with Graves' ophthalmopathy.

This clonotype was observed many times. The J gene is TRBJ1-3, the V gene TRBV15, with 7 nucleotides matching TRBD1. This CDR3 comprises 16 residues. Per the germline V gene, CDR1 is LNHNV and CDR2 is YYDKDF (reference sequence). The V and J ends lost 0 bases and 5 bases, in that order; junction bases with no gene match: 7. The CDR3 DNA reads TGTGCCACCAGCAGAGATGCAGGACAGGCGCGAAACACCATATATTTT. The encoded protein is CATSRDAGQARNTIYF.

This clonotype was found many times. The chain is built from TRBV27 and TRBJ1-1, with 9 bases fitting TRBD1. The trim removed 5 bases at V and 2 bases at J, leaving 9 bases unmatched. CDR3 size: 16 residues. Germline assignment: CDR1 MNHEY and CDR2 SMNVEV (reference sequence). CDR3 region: CASSPTGGIPNTEAFF. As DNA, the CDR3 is TGTGCCAGCAGTCCTACAGGGGGCATCCCCAACACTGAAGCTTTCTTT.

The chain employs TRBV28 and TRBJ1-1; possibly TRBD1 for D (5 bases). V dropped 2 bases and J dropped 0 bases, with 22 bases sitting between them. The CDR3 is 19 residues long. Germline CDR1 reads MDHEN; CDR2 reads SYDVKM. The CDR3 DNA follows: TGTGCCAGCAGTTTACGGACCCCTTACAGGCGGGGCATGAACACTGAAGCTTTCTTT. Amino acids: CASSLRTPYRRGMNTEAFF.

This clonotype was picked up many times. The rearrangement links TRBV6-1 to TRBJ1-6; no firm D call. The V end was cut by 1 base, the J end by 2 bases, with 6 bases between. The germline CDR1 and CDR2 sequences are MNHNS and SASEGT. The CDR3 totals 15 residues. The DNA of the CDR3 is TGTGCCAGCAGTGAAGGAGGAACCTATAATTCACCCCTCCACTTT. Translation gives CASSEGGTYNSPLHF.

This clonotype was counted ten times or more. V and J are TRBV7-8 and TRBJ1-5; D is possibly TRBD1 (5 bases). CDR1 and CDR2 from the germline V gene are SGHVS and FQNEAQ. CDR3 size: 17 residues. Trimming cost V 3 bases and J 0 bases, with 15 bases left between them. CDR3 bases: TGTGCCAGCAGCTTGGGAGTAGGGACCGCTAGCAATCAGCCCCAGCATTTT. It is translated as CASSLGVGTASNQPQHF.

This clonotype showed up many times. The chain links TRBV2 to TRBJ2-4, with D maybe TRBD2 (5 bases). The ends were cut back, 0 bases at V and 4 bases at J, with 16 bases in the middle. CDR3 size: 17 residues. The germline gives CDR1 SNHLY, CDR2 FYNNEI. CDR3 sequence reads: CASSEALSSGFKNIQYF. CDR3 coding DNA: TGTGCCAGCAGTGAAGCGCTTTCTTCGGGGTTTAAAAACATTCAGTACTTC.

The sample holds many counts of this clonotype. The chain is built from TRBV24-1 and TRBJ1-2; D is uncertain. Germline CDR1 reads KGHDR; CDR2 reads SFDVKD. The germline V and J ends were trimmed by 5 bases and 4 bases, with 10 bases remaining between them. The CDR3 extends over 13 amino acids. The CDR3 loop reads CATSVGLGYGYTF. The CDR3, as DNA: TGTGCCACCAGTGTCGGTCTCGGCTATGGCTACACCTTC.

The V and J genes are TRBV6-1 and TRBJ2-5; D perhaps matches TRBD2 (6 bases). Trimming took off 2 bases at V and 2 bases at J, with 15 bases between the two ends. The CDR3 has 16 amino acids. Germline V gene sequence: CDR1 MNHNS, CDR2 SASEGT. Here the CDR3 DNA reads TGTGCCAGCAGTGAATCTATCGGGAGCCAGCAAGAGACCCAGTACTTC. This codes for CASSESIGSQQETQYF.

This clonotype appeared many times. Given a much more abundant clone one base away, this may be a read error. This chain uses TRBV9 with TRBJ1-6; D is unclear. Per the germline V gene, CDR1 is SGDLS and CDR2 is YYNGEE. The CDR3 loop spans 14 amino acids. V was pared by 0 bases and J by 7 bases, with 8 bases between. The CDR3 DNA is TGTGCCAGCAGCGTAGTCAGAGCCAATTCACCCCTCCACTTT. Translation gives CASSVVRANSPLHF.

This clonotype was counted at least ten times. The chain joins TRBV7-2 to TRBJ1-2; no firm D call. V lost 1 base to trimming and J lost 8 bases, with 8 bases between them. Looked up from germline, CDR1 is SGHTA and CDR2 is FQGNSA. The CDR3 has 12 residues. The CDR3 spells CASSLVWEGYTF. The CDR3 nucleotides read TGTGCCAGCAGCTTAGTGTGGGAGGGCTACACCTTC.

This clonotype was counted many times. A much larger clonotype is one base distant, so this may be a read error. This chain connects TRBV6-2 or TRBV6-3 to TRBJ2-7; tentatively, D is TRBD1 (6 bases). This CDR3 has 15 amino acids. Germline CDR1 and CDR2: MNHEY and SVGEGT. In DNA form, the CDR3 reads TGTGCCAGCAGGATTACCTCCGGGACACCTTGGATGGAGCACTTC. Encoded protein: CASRITSGTPWMEHF.

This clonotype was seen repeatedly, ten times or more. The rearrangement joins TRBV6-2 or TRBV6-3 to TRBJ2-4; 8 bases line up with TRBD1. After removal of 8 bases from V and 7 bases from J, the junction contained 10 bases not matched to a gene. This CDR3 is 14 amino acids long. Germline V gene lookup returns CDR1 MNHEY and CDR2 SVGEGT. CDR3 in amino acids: CASLEDRVGNIQYF. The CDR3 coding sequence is TGTGCCAGCCTGGAGGACAGGGTGGGGAACATTCAGTACTTC.

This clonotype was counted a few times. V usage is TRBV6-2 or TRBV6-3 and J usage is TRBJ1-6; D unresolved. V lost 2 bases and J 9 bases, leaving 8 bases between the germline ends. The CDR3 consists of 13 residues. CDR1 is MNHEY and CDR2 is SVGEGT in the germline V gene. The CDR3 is CASSYRAGSPLHF. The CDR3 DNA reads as TGTGCCAGCAGTTACAGGGCCGGTTCACCCCTCCACTTT.

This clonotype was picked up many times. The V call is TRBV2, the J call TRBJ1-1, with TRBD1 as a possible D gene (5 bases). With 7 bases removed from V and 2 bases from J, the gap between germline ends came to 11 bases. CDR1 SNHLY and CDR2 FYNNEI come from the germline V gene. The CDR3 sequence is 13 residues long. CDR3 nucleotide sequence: TGTGCCAGCAATTCAGGGCCAAACACTGAAGCTTTCTTT. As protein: CASNSGPNTEAFF.

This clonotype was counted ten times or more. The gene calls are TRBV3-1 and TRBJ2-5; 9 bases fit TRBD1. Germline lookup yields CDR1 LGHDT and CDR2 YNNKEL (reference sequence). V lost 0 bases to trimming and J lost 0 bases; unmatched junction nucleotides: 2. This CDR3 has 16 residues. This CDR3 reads CASSQDGTGYQETQYF. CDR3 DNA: TGTGCCAGCAGCCAAGATGGGACAGGGTACCAAGAGACCCAGTACTTC.

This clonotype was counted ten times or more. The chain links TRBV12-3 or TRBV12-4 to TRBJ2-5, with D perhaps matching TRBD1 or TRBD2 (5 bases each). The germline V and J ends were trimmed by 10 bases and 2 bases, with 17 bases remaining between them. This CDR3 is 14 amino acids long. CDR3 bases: TGTGCCACCCGAATAGGGACCTTACAAGAGACCCAGTACTTC. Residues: CATRIGTLQETQYF.

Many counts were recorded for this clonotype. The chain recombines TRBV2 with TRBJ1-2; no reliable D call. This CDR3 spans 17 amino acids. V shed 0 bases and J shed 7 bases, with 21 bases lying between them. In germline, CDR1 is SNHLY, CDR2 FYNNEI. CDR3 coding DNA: TGTGCCAGCAGTGAAGCCGCTTCCCGGGTCCCTCAAGCTGGCTACACCTTC. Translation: CASSEAASRVPQAGYTF.

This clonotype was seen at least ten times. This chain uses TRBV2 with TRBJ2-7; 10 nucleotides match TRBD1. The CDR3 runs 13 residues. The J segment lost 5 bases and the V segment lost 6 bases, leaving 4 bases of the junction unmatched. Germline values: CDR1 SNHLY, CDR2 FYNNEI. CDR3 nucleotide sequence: TGTGCCAGCAGCGGGGGACAGGGGAACGAGCAGTACTTC. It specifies CASSGGQGNEQYF.

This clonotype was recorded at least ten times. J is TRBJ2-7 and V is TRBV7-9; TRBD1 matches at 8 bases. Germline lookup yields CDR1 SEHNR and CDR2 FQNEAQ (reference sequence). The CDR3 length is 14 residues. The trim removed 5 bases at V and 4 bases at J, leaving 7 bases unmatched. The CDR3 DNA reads TGTGCCAGCAGCCGAGGACAGGGCCTATACGAGCAGTACTTC. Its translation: CASSRGQGLYEQYF.

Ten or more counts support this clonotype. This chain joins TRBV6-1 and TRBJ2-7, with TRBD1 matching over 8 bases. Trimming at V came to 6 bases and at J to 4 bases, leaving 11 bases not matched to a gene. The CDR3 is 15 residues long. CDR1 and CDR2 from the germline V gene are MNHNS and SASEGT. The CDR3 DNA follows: TGTGCCAGCAGCGCCCGGACAGGGACTTTTTACGAGCAGTACTTC. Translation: CASSARTGTFYEQYF.

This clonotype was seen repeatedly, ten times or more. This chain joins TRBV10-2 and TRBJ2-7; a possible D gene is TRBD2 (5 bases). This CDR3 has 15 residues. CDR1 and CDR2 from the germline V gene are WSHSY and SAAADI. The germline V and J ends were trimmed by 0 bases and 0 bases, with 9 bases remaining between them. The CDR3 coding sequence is TGCGCCAGCAGTGAGTCGGGCGACTACTCCTACGAGCAGTACTTC. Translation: CASSESGDYSYEQYF.

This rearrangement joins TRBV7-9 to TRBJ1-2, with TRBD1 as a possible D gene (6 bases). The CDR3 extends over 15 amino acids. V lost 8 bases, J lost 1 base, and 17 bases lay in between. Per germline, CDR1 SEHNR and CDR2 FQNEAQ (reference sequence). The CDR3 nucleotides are TGTGCCAGCGTCTTCACAGGGAAGATTAACTATGGCTACACCTTC. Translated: CASVFTGKINYGYTF.

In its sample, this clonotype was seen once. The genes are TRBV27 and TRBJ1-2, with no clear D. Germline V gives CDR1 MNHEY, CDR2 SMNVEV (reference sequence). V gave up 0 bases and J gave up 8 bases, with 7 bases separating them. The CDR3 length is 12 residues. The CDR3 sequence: CASSLSLGGYTF. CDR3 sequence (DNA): TGTGCCAGCAGTTTATCGTTGGGAGGCTACACCTTC.

CDR3 region: CASSLRSNEQYF. DNA of the CDR3: TGTGCCAGCAGTTTACGAAGTAATGAGCAGTACTTC. The chain links TRBV28 to TRBJ2-7; D remains ambiguous. Trimming removed 2 bases from V and 7 bases from J, with 9 bases in between. This CDR3 is built from 12 residues. Per the germline V gene, CDR1 is MDHEN and CDR2 is SYDVKM.

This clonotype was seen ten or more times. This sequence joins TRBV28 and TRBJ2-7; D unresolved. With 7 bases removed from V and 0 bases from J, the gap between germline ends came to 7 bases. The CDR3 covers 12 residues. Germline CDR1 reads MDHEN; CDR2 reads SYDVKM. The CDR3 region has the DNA TGTGCCAGCACGTCCATCTCCTACGAGCAGTACTTC. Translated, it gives CASTSISYEQYF.